This TCR beta chain was retrieved from a study of T cell responses to AZD1222 COVID-19 vaccine. Here immunoSEQ multiplex PCR was the method, and the copy in TCRdb shows in-frame clones only, minus some. Here the sample spans 100,000 or so clones, 85% to 90% being singletons. Study-wide points: Unmutated variant regions are reportedly targeted by nearly half of spike-specific TCRs. Donors were mostly white British, more females; clonal diversity possibly underestimated.

The CDR3 is made up of 15 amino acids. V was pared by 7 bases and J by 1 base, with 14 bases between. In germline, CDR1 is SGHVS, CDR2 FQNEAQ. With regard to this clone: The target antigen is unknown.

This chain uses TRBV7-8 with TRBJ2-4, with D maybe TRBD1 (6 bases). The sequenced sample was peripheral blood, obtained on day 0 of AZD1222 vaccination. The sequence was obtained from an adult in good health. CDR3 sequence: CASTRDQGAKNIQYF. The CDR3 DNA reads as TGTGCCAGCACTCGAGACCAGGGGGCCAAAAACATTCAGTACTTC.